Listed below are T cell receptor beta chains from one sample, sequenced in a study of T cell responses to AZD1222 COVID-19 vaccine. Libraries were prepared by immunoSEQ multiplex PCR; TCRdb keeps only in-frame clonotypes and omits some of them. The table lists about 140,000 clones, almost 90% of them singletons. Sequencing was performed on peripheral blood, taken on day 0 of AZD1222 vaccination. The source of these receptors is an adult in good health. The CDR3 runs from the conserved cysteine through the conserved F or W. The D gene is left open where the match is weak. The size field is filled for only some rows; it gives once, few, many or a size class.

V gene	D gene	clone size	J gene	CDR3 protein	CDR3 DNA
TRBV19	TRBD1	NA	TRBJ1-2	CASTQGASGYTF	TGTGCCAGTACACAGGGGGCTAGTGGCTACACCTTC
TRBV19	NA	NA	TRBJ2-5	CASRDSGAETQYF	TGTGCCAGTAGAGATTCCGGGGCAGAGACCCAGTACTTC
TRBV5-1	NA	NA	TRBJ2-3	CASSRPGSDTQYF	TGCGCCAGCAGCCGGCCGGGGTCCGATACGCAGTATTTT
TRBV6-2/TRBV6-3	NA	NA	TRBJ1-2	CASSSHKEWYGYTF	TGTGCCAGCAGTTCCCACAAGGAGTGGTATGGCTACACCTTC
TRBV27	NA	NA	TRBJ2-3	CASMVIPDTDTQYF	TGTGCCAGCATGGTCATCCCGGACACAGATACGCAGTATTTT
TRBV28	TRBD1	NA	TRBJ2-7	CASSPSPGQGPYEQYF	TGTGCCAGCAGTCCATCGCCTGGACAGGGGCCCTACGAGCAGTACTTC
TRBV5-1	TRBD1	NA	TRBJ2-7	CASSSIPGTGGPYEQYF	TGCGCCAGCAGCTCGATTCCCGGGACAGGGGGACCGTACGAGCAGTACTTC
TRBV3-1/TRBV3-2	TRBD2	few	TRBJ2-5	CASSRTLAVQETQYF	TGTGCCAGCAGCCGCACACTAGCGGTCCAAGAGACCCAGTACTTC
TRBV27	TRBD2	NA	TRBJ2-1	CASSPSLAGVNEQFF	TGTGCCAGCAGTCCGAGTCTAGCGGGAGTCAATGAGCAGTTCTTC
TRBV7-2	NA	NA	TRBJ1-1	CASSPSGLMNTEAFF	TGTGCCAGCAGCCCTTCCGGGCTTATGAACACTGAAGCTTTCTTT
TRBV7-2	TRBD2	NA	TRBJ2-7	CASSLEGTSGSYEQYF	TGTGCCAGCAGCCTAGAGGGGACTAGCGGTAGCTACGAGCAGTACTTC
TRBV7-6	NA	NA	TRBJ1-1	CASSLRRGWGYMNTEAFF	TGTGCCAGCAGCTTAAGGAGAGGATGGGGGTACATGAACACTGAAGCTTTCTTT
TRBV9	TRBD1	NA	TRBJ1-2	CASSAMTGHYGYTF	TGTGCCAGCAGCGCTATGACAGGGCACTATGGCTACACCTTC
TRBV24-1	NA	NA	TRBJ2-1	CATSEEGEQFF	TGTGCCACCAGTGAGGAAGGGGAGCAGTTCTTC
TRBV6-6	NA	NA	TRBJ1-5	CASSSPGGQSNQPQHF	TGTGCCAGCAGTTCCCCCGGGGGACAAAGCAATCAGCCCCAGCATTTT
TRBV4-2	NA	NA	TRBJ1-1	CASSQEERGTEAFF	TGTGCCAGCAGCCAAGAGGAAAGGGGCACTGAAGCTTTCTTT
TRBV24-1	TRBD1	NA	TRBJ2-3	CATSQQGDYTDTQYF	TGTGCCACCAGTCAACAGGGGGATTACACAGATACGCAGTATTTT
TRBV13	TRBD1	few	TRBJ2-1	CASTSQGDEQFF	TGTGCCAGCACCTCACAGGGGGATGAGCAGTTCTTC
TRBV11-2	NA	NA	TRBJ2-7	CASSPPGGVHFDEQYF	TGTGCCAGCAGCCCGCCCGGTGGGGTTCACTTTGACGAGCAGTACTTC
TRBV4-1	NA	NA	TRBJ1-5	CASSQEGRGGRQPQHF	TGCGCCAGCAGCCAGGAAGGTAGGGGGGGGCGACAGCCCCAGCATTTT
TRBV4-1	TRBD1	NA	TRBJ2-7	CASSQAGQGAYEQYF	TGCGCCAGCAGCCAAGCGGGACAGGGGGCTTACGAGCAGTACTTC
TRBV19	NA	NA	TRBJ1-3	CASSPIRALHGNTIYF	TGTGCCAGTAGTCCCATCCGGGCATTACATGGAAACACCATATATTTT
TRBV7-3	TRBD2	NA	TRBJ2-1	CASSSTSGGNEQFF	TGTGCCAGCAGCTCGACTAGCGGCGGGAATGAGCAGTTCTTC
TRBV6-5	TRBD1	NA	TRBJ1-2	CATQGGANYGYTF	TGTGCCACCCAGGGGGGAGCTAACTATGGCTACACCTTC
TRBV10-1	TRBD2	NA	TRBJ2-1	CASSAQRREGPLGHEQFF	TGCGCCAGCAGCGCCCAGCGGCGGGAGGGCCCCCTGGGTCATGAGCAGTTCTTC